This TCR beta chain emerged from a study of T cells in Graves' hyperthyroidism and ophthalmopathy. Amplification yielded TCR beta CDR3 regions, with RNA transcripts as the source. The HTBI primer set was used in a first-round RT-PCR of the TCR CDR3. TCRdb passed the multiplex PCR reads through MiXCR, listing each CDR3 protein once. The table includes under 400,000 distinct CDR3 sequences, around a sixth detected once. The V gene end was trimmed by 3 bases and the J gene end by 7 bases; junction bases not matched to a gene: 14. This CDR3 is built from 16 residues. Germline CDR1 reads KGHSH; CDR2 reads LQKENI.

This chain connects TRBV18 to TRBJ2-7, with 8 bases matching TRBD1. The sequenced sample was blood. This TCR derives from a woman aged 45 to 65 with Graves' hyperthyroidism. The CDR3 reads CASSPPGQVASREQYF. Written as DNA, the CDR3 is TGTGCCAGCTCACCGCCGGGACAGGTCGCTTCGAGGGAGCAGTACTTC.